This T cell receptor (beta chain) was captured by sequencing in a study of T cells in tumors after PD-1 blockade. Study context: Each patient got pembrolizumab 200 mg every 3 weeks or cemiplimab 350 mg every 2 weeks.

Input was about 550 ng to 6,004 ng of genomic DNA from tumor or blood. In germline, CDR1 is SGHDT, CDR2 YYEEEE. Between the trimmed V and J ends, which lost 4 bases and 2 bases, there was a span of 12 bases. The CDR3 loop spans 14 amino acids. Clones were read by immunoSEQ multiplex PCR, and TCRdb kept only the in-frame ones, dropping some. The sample lists around 60,000 clones; around three quarters were seen once. The sequence came from a human donor with basal cell carcinoma. The sample here was PBMCs, taken before anti-PD-1 treatment. This chain connects TRBV5-6 to TRBJ1-2; D unclear. CDR3 bases: TGTGCCAGCAGCACCGGGAGTCCAAACTATGGCTACACCTTC. It is translated as CASSTGSPNYGYTF. Drawing the rest from reference TRBV5-6 and TRBJ1-2, the complete variable domain is DAGVTQSPTHLIKTRGQQVTLRCSPKSGHDTVSWYQQALGQGPQFIFQYYEEEERQRGNFPDRFSGHQFPNYSSELNVNALLLGDSALYLCASSTGSPNYGYTFGSGTRLTVV.